These T cell receptor beta chains were read from a single sample in a study of control samples from healthy donors and cancer patients. Profiled with immunoSEQ multiplex PCR; TCRdb holds only in-frame clones, not every one. The sample shows 95,000 to 150,000 clones, over 75% of them seen only once. The sample taken for sequencing was blood. The receptor source for this set is a man aged 18-30 years in good health. Each CDR3 is given with its conserved first and last residue.

TRBJ2-2	TRBV11-1	CASRTSSNTGELFF
TRBJ2-7	TRBV6-5	CASSYSGTGGVGEQYF
TRBJ2-2	TRBV27	CASRHNREGDSGELFF
TRBJ1-1	TRBV27	CASKSNRRNTEAFF
TRBJ2-5	TRBV5-1	CASSLEASLGTQYF
TRBJ2-1	TRBV9	CASSLEPIAGTYNEQFF
TRBJ2-1	TRBV27	CASSFEGSSYNEQFF
TRBJ2-1	TRBV19	CASSTTSGNEQFF
TRBJ1-1	TRBV25-1	CASSEWGWEAFF
TRBJ2-3	TRBV7-9	CASSFRESTDTQYF
TRBJ1-2	TRBV6-4	CASSYDRTGYGYTF
TRBJ2-1	TRBV18	CASSLGALLNEQFF
TRBJ2-6	TRBV2	CASSEASSGANVLTF
TRBJ1-3	TRBV4-2	CASSTRQGAGNTIYF
TRBJ2-7	TRBV7-8	CASSSPWEQYF
TRBJ2-4	TRBV5-1	CASSLVVGASKNIQYF
TRBJ1-1	TRBV6-6	CASSYGEEAFF
TRBJ1-1	TRBV18	CASSPPWGSNTEAFF
TRBJ1-1	TRBV30	CAWSPGQLRTEAFF
TRBJ1-1	TRBV19	CASTLPGGGGAAEAFF
TRBJ1-3	TRBV6-5	CASTNGGALGNTIYF
TRBJ1-2	TRBV4-3	CASSQARGGAYGYTF
TRBJ2-7	TRBV28	CASKGQGPTYEQYF
TRBJ2-7	TRBV7-9	CASSSPGPYEQYF
TRBJ2-6	TRBV10-3	CAIAGGTEANVLTF
TRBJ1-1	TRBV12-3/TRBV12-4	CASSTTGNTEAFF
TRBJ1-2	TRBV4-3	CASSQELYTGYTF
TRBJ2-7	TRBV25-1	CASSVAVGPYEQYF
TRBJ2-7	TRBV10-3	CAISLGQGAREQYF
TRBJ2-1	TRBV29-1	CSVLKIGGKSYNEQFF
TRBJ2-7	TRBV20-1	CSARRDEQYF
TRBJ2-2	TRBV6-5	CASSNQRNTGELFF
TRBJ1-5	TRBV7-2	CASSPVGGHSNQPQHF
TRBJ1-4	TRBV2	CASSEQGSRGPKLFF
TRBJ1-2	TRBV9	CASSVRTGLNGYTF
TRBJ1-1	TRBV6-5	CASRSGTGASFF
TRBJ2-7	TRBV10-1	CASSDRGRGTGEQYF
TRBJ1-6	TRBV3-1/TRBV3-2	CASSQVRVPGLPSSSPLHF
TRBJ2-1	TRBV3-1/TRBV3-2	CASSHLPGTGDNEQFF
TRBJ1-6	TRBV30	CAWRAGDSPLHF
TRBJ1-2	TRBV27	CASSLRVPFYGYTF
TRBJ1-3	TRBV27	CASSLRGSGNTIYF
TRBJ1-2	TRBV28	CASSPDTADTNYGYTF
TRBJ1-4	TRBV15	CATSTHGGKLFF
TRBJ2-5	TRBV28	CASSLPQGPGGTQYF
TRBJ2-7	TRBV19	CASSILAGTLGEQYF
TRBJ2-5	TRBV29-1	CSVPRGRETQYF